The rows below give T cell receptor beta chains drawn from one sample of a study of shared clonotypes between healthy human individuals. Clones were read by immunoSEQ multiplex PCR, and TCRdb kept only the in-frame ones, dropping some. Here the sample spans about 490,000 clones, 70% to 85% being singletons. Sequences were obtained from PBMCs. These receptors all stem from a woman in her 40s in good health. Some clones in this sample may be carry-over from other donors' samples. Each CDR3 is given with its conserved first and last residue. Each record gives: clone size, V gene, J gene, D gene, CDR3 protein, CDR3 DNA. The D gene is left open where the match is weak. Where a row states a size, it is once, few, many or the class of an expanded clone; other rows omit it.

size: once
V: TRBV29-1
J: TRBJ2-3
D: NA
CDR3: CSVEEVAGAIGQYF
DNA: TGCAGCGTTGAAGAGGTGGCGGGGGCCATTGGGCAGTATTTT

size: many
V: TRBV19
J: TRBJ2-2
D: TRBD2
CDR3: CASRGSGTIYTGELFF
DNA: TGTGCCAGTAGGGGTAGCGGGACTATATACACCGGGGAGCTGTTTTTT

size: NA
V: TRBV7-3
J: TRBJ2-1
D: TRBD2
CDR3: CASSLNGRAWDEQFF
DNA: TGTGCCAGCAGCTTAAACGGGAGGGCCTGGGATGAGCAGTTCTTC

size: NA
V: TRBV6-1
J: TRBJ2-7
D: NA
CDR3: CASRDPGRYEQYF
DNA: TGTGCCAGCAGAGACCCGGGGCGATACGAGCAGTACTTC

size: NA
V: TRBV15
J: TRBJ1-1
D: TRBD1
CDR3: CATSRDRGDTEAFF
DNA: TGTGCCACCAGCAGGGACAGGGGGGACACTGAAGCTTTCTTT

size: NA
V: TRBV5-1
J: TRBJ1-1
D: NA
CDR3: CASSLATGQGTEAFF
DNA: TGCGCCAGCAGCTTGGCCACAGGCCAGGGGACTGAAGCTTTCTTT

size: NA
V: TRBV5-5
J: TRBJ2-5
D: NA
CDR3: CASSLDRATETQYF
DNA: TGTGCCAGCAGCTTGGACAGGGCCACAGAGACCCAGTACTTC

size: NA
V: TRBV10-2
J: TRBJ1-2
D: TRBD1
CDR3: CASSELQGAVATF
DNA: TGCGCCAGCAGTGAGTTACAGGGGGCTGTGGCCACCTTC

size: NA
V: TRBV28
J: TRBJ2-5
D: TRBD1
CDR3: CASSADRGETQYF
DNA: TGTGCCAGCAGCGCCGACAGGGGGGAGACCCAGTACTTC

size: NA
V: TRBV7-2
J: TRBJ2-5
D: NA
CDR3: CASSLQFQETQYF
DNA: TGTGCCAGCAGCTTGCAATTCCAAGAGACCCAGTACTTC

size: NA
V: TRBV19
J: TRBJ1-2
D: NA
CDR3: CASSPRVPGYGYTF
DNA: TGTGCCAGTAGCCCCAGAGTTCCGGGCTATGGCTACACCTTC

size: NA
V: TRBV29-1
J: TRBJ2-5
D: TRBD2
CDR3: CSVGGLAGWETQYF
DNA: TGCAGCGTTGGAGGACTAGCGGGTTGGGAGACCCAGTACTTC